This T cell receptor (beta chain) was retrieved from a study of blood T cell repertoires in COVID-19. In the authors' methods: Estimates of nucleated cell counts were drawn from the amplification of reference gene primers. TCRdb keeps only in-frame clones here, not all; method: immunoSEQ multiplex PCR. The DNA was the basis for D and trimming; V, J and clone size are from that table. The sample records about 120,000 clones, about 80% being singletons. Germline assignment: CDR1 KGHSH and CDR2 LQKENI. This CDR3 is built from 15 residues. V gave up 6 bases and J gave up 9 bases; unmatched junction bases: 13.

The specimen was peripheral blood. This clonotype originated in a man aged 55-75 years with acute or convalescent COVID-19. The V gene is TRBV18, the J gene TRBJ2-1, with 8 positions matching TRBD2. In nucleotides, the CDR3 is TGTGCCAGCTCCCATAGCGGGATGGGTATTCGTGAGCAGTTCTTC. Amino acid sequence: CASSHSGMGIREQFF.